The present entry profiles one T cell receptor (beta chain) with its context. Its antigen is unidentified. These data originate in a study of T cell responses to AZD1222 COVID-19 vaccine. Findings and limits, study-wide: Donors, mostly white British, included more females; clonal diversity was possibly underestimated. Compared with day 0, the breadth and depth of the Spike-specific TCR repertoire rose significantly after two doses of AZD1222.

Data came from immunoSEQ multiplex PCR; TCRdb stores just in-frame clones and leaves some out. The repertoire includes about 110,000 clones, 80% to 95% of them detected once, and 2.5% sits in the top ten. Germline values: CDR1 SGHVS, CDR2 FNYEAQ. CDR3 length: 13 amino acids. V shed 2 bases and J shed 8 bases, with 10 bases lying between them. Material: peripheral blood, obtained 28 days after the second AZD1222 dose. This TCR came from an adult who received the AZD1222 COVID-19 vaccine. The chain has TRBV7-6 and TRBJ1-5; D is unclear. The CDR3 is CASSLSVSEPQHF. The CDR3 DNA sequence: TGTGCCAGCAGCTTATCGGTGAGCGAGCCCCAGCATTTT.